This record concerns one T cell receptor beta chain sequence. Participants had their cohort set by participant-reported clinical history. Cohort 3 donors counted as recovered after two negative PCRs, clearance, or resolved symptoms. This sample was taken from a study of blood T cell repertoires in COVID-19. Study-level background: Nucleic acid was either cDNA or gDNA, and it came from T cells, B-cell-depleted T cells, or PBMCs.

Sequencing used immunoSEQ multiplex PCR; TCRdb keeps in-frame clones, though not all of them. The sample has 100,000 to 150,000 clones, 86% seen once. Germline loops: CDR1 SGHRS, CDR2 YFSETQ. Germline trimming cut 7 bases from V and 4 bases from J; bases unmatched to any gene: 9. This CDR3 spans 16 amino acids. This sequence originates from a woman between 45 and 60 years old who had recovered from COVID-19. Input material: PBMCs or T cells enriched from blood (not recorded which). The rearrangement joins TRBV5-1 to TRBJ2-7; 15 bases map to TRBD2. As DNA, the CDR3 is TGCGCCAGCTCCTATGGACTAGCGGGGGGGCCATACGAGCAGTACTTC. As protein: CASSYGLAGGPYEQYF.